This TCR beta chain originates from a study of shared clonotypes between healthy human individuals. Study as a whole: CD4 naive and memory got three plates each, CD8 naive two, CD8 memory one. Whole-study results and caveats: Researchers found naive subsets generally carried larger estimated richness than memory subsets.

As concerns this clone: No antigen is known for it.

Each subset's genomic DNA was shared equally among a number of immunoSEQ plates. Original processing notes: Without quality scores, immunoSEQ junctional reads could not be filtered like full-length reads. The assay was immunoSEQ multiplex PCR, and TCRdb's table has in-frame clones only and misses some. V, J and clone size reflect that table, while D and trimming were determined from the DNA. The sample has some 1.5 million clones; 95% to 99% are singletons. CDR1 WSHSY and CDR2 SAAADI come from the germline V gene. V was pared by 6 bases and J by 3 bases, with 18 bases between. The CDR3 has 16 amino acids.

The chain recombines TRBV10-2 with TRBJ2-1; D is ambiguous. Sequenced sample: naive CD4+ T cells sorted from blood. The subset: CD45RA+ positively selected. The TCR was taken from a man aged 25 to 45 in good health. DNA for the CDR3: TGCGCCAGCAGCACCCTCTCTAGGAACTACTACAATGAGCAGTTCTTC. It codes for CASSTLSRNYYNEQFF.